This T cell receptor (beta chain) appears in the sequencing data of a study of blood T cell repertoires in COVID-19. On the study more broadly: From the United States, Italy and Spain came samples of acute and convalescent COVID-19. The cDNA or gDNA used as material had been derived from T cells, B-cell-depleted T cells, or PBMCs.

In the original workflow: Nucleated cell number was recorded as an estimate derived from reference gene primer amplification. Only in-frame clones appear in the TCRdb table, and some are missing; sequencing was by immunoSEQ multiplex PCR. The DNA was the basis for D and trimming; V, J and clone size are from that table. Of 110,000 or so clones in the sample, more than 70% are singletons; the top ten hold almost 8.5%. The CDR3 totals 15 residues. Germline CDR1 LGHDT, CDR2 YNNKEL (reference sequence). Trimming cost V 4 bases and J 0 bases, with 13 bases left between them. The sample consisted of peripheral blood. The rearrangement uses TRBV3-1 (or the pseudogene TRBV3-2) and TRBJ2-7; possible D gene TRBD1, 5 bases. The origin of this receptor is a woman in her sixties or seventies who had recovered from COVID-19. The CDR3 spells CASSPDSQISYEQYF. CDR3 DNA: TGTGCCAGCAGCCCCGACAGCCAGATCTCCTACGAGCAGTACTTC.